The 21 T cell receptor beta chains in this list originate from one sample, sequenced in a study of beta chain features in type 1 diabetes. Every isolated RNA sample was fully reverse transcribed, so sequencing captured expressed TCRB transcripts. Sequencing was performed with immunoSEQ multiplex PCR; in TCRdb, only in-frame clones are kept and a portion is missing. The sample holds some 900,000 clones, roughly 15% seen once. Specimen: naive CD4+ T cells from blood. These receptors were taken from a woman aged 18-29 years in good health.

The J gene is TRBJ2-2, the V gene TRBV29-1; D ambiguous. This CDR3 spans 13 amino acids. V was cut by 4 bases and J by 1 base, with 7 bases left in between. Per germline, CDR1 SQVTM and CDR2 ANQGSEA. The CDR3 here is CSVAQKNTGELFF. The CDR3 coding sequence is TGCAGCGTTGCGCAAAAGAACACCGGGGAGCTGTTTTTT.

The table lists this clone with a few counts. The gene calls are TRBV5-1 and TRBJ2-2; no firm D call. The CDR3 sequence is 15 residues long. V lost 0 bases and J lost 3, with 9 bases in between. Germline CDR1 and CDR2: SGHRS and YFSETQ. The CDR3: CASSLVLGDTGELFF. The DNA for the CDR3 is TGCGCCAGCAGCTTGGTCCTTGGCGACACCGGGGAGCTGTTTTTT.

A few counts support this clone. This chain joins TRBV7-2 and TRBJ2-4; D unclear. V shed 3 bases and J shed 0 bases, with 6 bases lying between them. In germline, CDR1 is SGHTA, CDR2 FQGNSA. The CDR3 length is 14 residues. Here the CDR3 DNA reads TGTGCCAGCAGCTTTGTGGGAGCCAAAAACATTCAGTACTTC. Encoded protein: CASSFVGAKNIQYF.

The genes are TRBV19 and TRBJ2-1; possibly TRBD1 for D (5 bases). The CDR3 consists of 13 residues. CDR1 is LNHDA and CDR2 is SQIVND in the germline V gene (reference sequence). V lost 4 bases and J lost 9, with 13 bases in between. In DNA form, the CDR3 reads TGTGCCAGTAGTAAATCGCAGGGTATTGAGCAGTTCTTC. Amino acids: CASSKSQGIEQFF.

This clone was detected a few times. The genes are TRBV11-2 and TRBJ2-2; 11 nucleotides align to TRBD2. The CDR3 loop spans 16 amino acids. Germline assignment: CDR1 SGHAT and CDR2 FQNNGV. J lost 4 bases, V lost 5 bases, and 6 bases had no gene match. Here the CDR3 reads CASSPLLAGATGELFF. CDR3 in DNA: TGTGCCAGCAGCCCGCTACTAGCGGGGGCCACCGGGGAGCTGTTTTTT.

In its sample, this clone was seen a few times. The chain employs TRBV7-9 and TRBJ2-1, with unresolved D. V shed 5 bases and J shed 7 bases, with 18 bases lying between them. The CDR3 sequence is 15 residues long. In germline, CDR1 is SEHNR, CDR2 FQNEAQ (reference sequence). CDR3: CASSLKGGATNEQFF. The DNA for the CDR3 is TGTGCCAGCAGCCTGAAAGGCGGAGCTACAAATGAGCAGTTCTTC.

This clone was detected a few times. The chain recombines TRBV7-2 with TRBJ2-5, with 7 bases aligning to TRBD1. The CDR3 extends over 14 amino acids. Germline lookup yields CDR1 SGHTA and CDR2 FQGNSA. Trimming cost V 3 bases and J 4 bases; bases outside gene matches: 5. Written as DNA, the CDR3 is TGTGCCAGCAGCTTGAGGGGGCGCCCAGAGACCCAGTACTTC. This sequence encodes CASSLRGRPETQYF.

In its sample, this clone was seen a few times. The chain couples TRBV6-6 to TRBJ2-1; possibly TRBD1 for D (5 bases). V lost 5 bases and J lost 5, with 7 bases in between. CDR1 and CDR2 from the germline V gene are MNHNY and SVGAGI (reference sequence). The CDR3 is 12 amino acids. CDR3 sequence: CASSPGNNEQFF. CDR3 sequence (DNA): TGTGCCAGCAGTCCAGGGAACAATGAGCAGTTCTTC.

There are a few counts of this clone. The chain links TRBV5-1 to TRBJ2-7; 11 positions agree with TRBD2. The length of the CDR3 is 18 residues. After removal of 5 bases from V and 5 bases from J, the junction contained 18 bases not matched to a gene. Germline-derived CDR1 and CDR2 are SGHRS and YFSETQ. The CDR3 DNA reads as TGCGCCAGCAGGGCGCGACTAGCGGGGACCAATGCCGGAGACGAGCAGTACTTC. This gives the protein CASRARLAGTNAGDEQYF.

This clone showed up just a few times. This rearrangement joins TRBV5-1 to TRBJ2-2; the D is unclear. This CDR3 spans 15 amino acids. Between the trimmed V and J ends, which lost 0 bases and 4 bases, there was a span of 10 bases. The germline gives CDR1 SGHRS, CDR2 YFSETQ. The CDR3 DNA is TGCGCCAGCAGCTTGGTCGTCGGCCTCACCGGGGAGCTGTTTTTT. Its translation is CASSLVVGLTGELFF. The entire variable domain, with the rest obtained from reference TRBV5-1 and TRBJ2-2, is as follows: KAGVTQTPRYLIKTRGQQVTLSCSPISGHRSVSWYQQTPGQGLQFLFEYFSETQRNKGNFPGRFSGRQFSNSRSEMNVSTLELGDSALYLCASSLVVGLTGELFFGEGSRLTVL.

This clone was seen a handful of times. The chain uses TRBV15 and TRBJ2-1; 9 bases align to TRBD2. The CDR3 is 19 residues long. The V segment lost 5 bases and the J segment 7 bases; nucleotides outside the gene matches: 21. Per the germline V gene, CDR1 is LNHNV and CDR2 is YYDKDF (reference sequence). The CDR3 is CATSPTTGRGGTSRNEQFF. The CDR3 nucleotides read TGTGCCACCAGCCCCACGACCGGGCGCGGGGGGACTAGCAGAAATGAGCAGTTCTTC.

The chain has TRBV27 and TRBJ2-5; 7 bases map to TRBD1. This CDR3 region has 16 residues. The germline gives CDR1 MNHEY, CDR2 SMNVEV (reference sequence). J gave up 11 bases and V 5 bases, and 20 bases lay outside the gene matches. CDR3 protein: CASSPGPGTEELKQYF. In DNA form, the CDR3 reads TGTGCCAGCAGTCCGGGCCCGGGGACAGAAGAACTGAAGCAGTACTTC.

This chain connects TRBV9 to TRBJ2-1; tentative D call: TRBD2 (5 bases). V was cut by 0 bases and J by 8 bases, with 15 bases left in between. The CDR3 loop spans 15 amino acids. The germline CDR1 and CDR2 sequences are SGDLS and YYNGEE. CDR3 sequence reads: CASSVGGSTNHEQFF. The CDR3 bases are TGTGCCAGCAGCGTAGGTGGGAGTACTAACCATGAGCAGTTCTTC.

This sequence joins TRBV28 and TRBJ2-3; TRBD2 matches 7 bases. This CDR3 contains 14 residues. V dropped 8 bases and J dropped 4; count of bases not matched to a gene: 9. CDR1 and CDR2 from the germline V gene are MDHEN and SYDVKM. The CDR3 DNA reads TGTGCCAGCTATGTTGGCGGGAGCCCAGATACGCAGTATTTT. This gives the protein CASYVGGSPDTQYF.

This clone was counted only a few times. The V call is TRBV11-2, the J call TRBJ2-7; TRBD2 matches at 13 bases. Germline CDR1 is SGHAT and CDR2 is FQNNGV. The CDR3 extends over 17 amino acids. Germline trimming cut 5 bases from V and 2 bases from J; bases unmatched to any gene: 9. The CDR3 region has the DNA TGTGCCAGCAGCCCGGGACTAGCGGGGAGGAAAACCTACGAGCAGTACTTC. Encoded protein: CASSPGLAGRKTYEQYF.

Comments on this clone: Other nucleotide sequences in the sample specify the same CDR3. The V gene is TRBV6-5, the J gene TRBJ1-1, with D tentatively TRBD1 (5 bases). CDR1 and CDR2 from the germline V gene are MNHEY and SVGAGI. Trimming left V 2 bases short and J 6 bases short, with 13 bases between. CDR3 size: 14 residues. The CDR3 here is CASSYLGGKAEAFF. DNA of the CDR3: TGTGCCAGCAGTTACCTGGGGGGTAAGGCTGAAGCTTTCTTT.

This clone has more than one count but fewer than ten. The CDR3 protein is CASSPGAGEQYF. DNA for the CDR3: TGTGCCAGCAGCCCAGGGGCGGGCGAGCAGTACTTC. This chain links TRBV28 with TRBJ2-7; possible D gene TRBD1, 6 bases. CDR1 and CDR2 (germline): MDHEN, SYDVKM. Between the trimmed V and J ends, which lost 6 bases and 6 bases, there was a span of 12 bases. This CDR3 spans 12 amino acids.

Only a few counts were recorded for this clone. The chain combines TRBV28 with TRBJ1-5; the D gene is possibly TRBD1 (5 bases). V lost 4 bases and J lost 4, with 17 bases in between. The V gene's germline CDR1 is MDHEN and CDR2 SYDVKM. The CDR3 is 16 residues long. As DNA, the CDR3 is TGTGCCAGCAGTTCAGGGTCCGGCCTGTTTAATCAGCCCCAGCATTTT. Translated, it gives CASSSGSGLFNQPQHF.

This clone was observed a single time. This rearrangement joins TRBV9 to TRBJ2-2; 10 nucleotides match TRBD2. J lost 4 bases, V lost 3 bases, and 18 bases had no gene match. Germline CDR1 and CDR2: SGDLS and YYNGEE. The CDR3 sequence is 20 residues long. This CDR3 reads CASSAETGKASGSGTGELFF. Here the CDR3 DNA reads TGTGCCAGCAGCGCAGAGACAGGGAAGGCTAGCGGGAGTGGCACCGGGGAGCTGTTTTTT.

This clone was counted a few times. This sequence joins TRBV28 and TRBJ2-5; 8 bases are shared with TRBD2. The V gene's germline CDR1 is MDHEN and CDR2 SYDVKM. CDR3 length: 21 amino acids. V lost 5 bases to trimming and J lost 4 bases; unmatched junction nucleotides: 27. Here the CDR3 reads CASSTYAYSGTLRRQRETQYF. The CDR3 DNA reads TGTGCCAGCAGTACCTACGCCTATAGCGGGACACTTCGTCGTCAGCGAGAGACCCAGTACTTC.

In this sample, this clone turned up a few times. The chain is built from TRBV7-3 and TRBJ2-7; TRBD1 aligns across 8 bases. The CDR3 consists of 19 residues. Germline lookup yields CDR1 SGHTA and CDR2 FQGTGA. The V gene end was trimmed by 5 bases and the J gene end by 0 bases; junction bases not matched to a gene: 18. The CDR3 DNA is TGTGCCAGCAGCCCTTACCTCAGGGGGCCTAGGGTATCCTCCTACGAGCAGTACTTC. Protein product: CASSPYLRGPRVSSYEQYF.